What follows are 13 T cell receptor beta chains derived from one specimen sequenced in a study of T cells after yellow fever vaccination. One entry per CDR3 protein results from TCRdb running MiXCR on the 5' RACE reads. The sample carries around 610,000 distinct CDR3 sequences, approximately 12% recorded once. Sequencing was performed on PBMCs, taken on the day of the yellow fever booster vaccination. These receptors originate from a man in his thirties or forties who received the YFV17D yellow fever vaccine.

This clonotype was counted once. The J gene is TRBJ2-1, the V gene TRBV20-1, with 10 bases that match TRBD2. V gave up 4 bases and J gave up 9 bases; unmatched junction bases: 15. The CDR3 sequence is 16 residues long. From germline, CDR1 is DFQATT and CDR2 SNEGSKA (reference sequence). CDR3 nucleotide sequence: TGCAGTGCTAAGGCCATCAGGGCTAGCGGGAGCTTTGAGCAGTTCTTC. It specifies CSAKAIRASGSFEQFF.

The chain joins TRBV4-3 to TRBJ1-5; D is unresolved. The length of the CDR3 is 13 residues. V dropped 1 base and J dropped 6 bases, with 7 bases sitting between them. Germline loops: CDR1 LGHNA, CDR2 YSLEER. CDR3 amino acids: CASSQAIFQPQHF. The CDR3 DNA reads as TGCGCCAGCAGCCAAGCGATTTTTCAGCCCCAGCATTTT.

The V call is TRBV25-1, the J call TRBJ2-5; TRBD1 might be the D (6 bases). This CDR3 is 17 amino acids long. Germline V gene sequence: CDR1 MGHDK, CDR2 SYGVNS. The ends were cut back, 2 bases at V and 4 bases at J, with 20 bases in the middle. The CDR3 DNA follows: TGTGCCAGCAGTGAACTCGATCCAACAGGGCGTCGAGAGACCCAGTACTTC. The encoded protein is CASSELDPTGRRETQYF. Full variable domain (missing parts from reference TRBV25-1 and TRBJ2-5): EADIYQTPRYLVIGTGKKITLECSQTMGHDKMYWYQQDPGMELHLIHYSYGVNSTEKGDLSSESTVSRIRTEHFPLTLESARPSHTSQYLCASSELDPTGRRETQYFGPGTRLLVL.

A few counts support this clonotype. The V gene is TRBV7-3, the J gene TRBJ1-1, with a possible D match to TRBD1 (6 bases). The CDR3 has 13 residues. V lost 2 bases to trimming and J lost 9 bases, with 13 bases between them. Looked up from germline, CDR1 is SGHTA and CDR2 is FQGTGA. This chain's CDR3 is CASSLQEGGKAFF. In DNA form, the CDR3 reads TGTGCCAGCAGCTTACAGGAGGGGGGGAAAGCTTTCTTT. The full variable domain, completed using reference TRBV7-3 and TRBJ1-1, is GAGVSQTPSNKVTEKGKYVELRCDPISGHTALYWYRQSLGQGPEFLIYFQGTGAADDSGLPNDRFFAVRPEGSVSTLKIQRTERGDSAVYLCASSLQEGGKAFFGQGTRLTVV.

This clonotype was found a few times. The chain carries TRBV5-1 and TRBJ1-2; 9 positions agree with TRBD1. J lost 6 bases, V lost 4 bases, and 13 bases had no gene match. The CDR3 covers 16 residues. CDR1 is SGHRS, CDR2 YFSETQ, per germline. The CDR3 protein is CASSMGSTGTGNGYTF. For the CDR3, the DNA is TGCGCCAGCAGCATGGGATCTACCGGGACAGGGAATGGCTACACCTTC.

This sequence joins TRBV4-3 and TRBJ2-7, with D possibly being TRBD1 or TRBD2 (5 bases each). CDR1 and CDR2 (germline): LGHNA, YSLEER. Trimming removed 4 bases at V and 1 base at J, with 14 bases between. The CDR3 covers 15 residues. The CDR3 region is CASSPHSGPSYEQYF. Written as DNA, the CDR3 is TGCGCCAGCAGCCCCCATTCGGGGCCATCCTACGAGCAGTACTTC.

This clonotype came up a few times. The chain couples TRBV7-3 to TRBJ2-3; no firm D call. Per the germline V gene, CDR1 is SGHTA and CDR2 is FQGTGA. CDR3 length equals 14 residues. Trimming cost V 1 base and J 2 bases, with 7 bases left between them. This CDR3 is CASSLSTFTDTQYF. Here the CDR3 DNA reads TGTGCCAGCAGCTTAAGTACTTTCACAGATACGCAGTATTTT. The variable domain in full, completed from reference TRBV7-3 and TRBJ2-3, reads GAGVSQTPSNKVTEKGKYVELRCDPISGHTALYWYRQSLGQGPEFLIYFQGTGAADDSGLPNDRFFAVRPEGSVSTLKIQRTERGDSAVYLCASSLSTFTDTQYFGPGTRLTVL.

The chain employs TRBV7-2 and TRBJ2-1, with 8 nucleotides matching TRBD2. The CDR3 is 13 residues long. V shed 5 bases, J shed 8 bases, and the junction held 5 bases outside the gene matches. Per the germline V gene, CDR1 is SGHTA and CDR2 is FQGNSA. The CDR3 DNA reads TGTGCCAGCAGCCACTCGGGAGGGGATGAGCAGTTCTTC. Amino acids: CASSHSGGDEQFF.

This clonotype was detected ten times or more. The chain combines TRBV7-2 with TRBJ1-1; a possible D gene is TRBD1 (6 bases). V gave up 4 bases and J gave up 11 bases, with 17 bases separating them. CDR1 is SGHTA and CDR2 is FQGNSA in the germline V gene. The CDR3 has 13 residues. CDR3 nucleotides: TGTGCCAGCAGCTCTAGGGGGAATGTCGATGCTTTCTTT. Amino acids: CASSSRGNVDAFF. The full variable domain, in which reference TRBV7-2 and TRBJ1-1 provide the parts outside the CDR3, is GAGVSQSPSNKVTEKGKDVELRCDPISGHTALYWYRQSLGQGLEFLIYFQGNSAPDKSGLPSDRFSAERTGGSVSTLTIQRTQQEDSAVYLCASSSRGNVDAFFGQGTRLTVV.

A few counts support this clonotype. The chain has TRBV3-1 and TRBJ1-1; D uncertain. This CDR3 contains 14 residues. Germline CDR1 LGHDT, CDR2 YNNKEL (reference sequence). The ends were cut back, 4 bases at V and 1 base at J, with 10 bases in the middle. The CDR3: CASSPTPGNTEAFF. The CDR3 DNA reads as TGTGCCAGCAGCCCCACCCCGGGGAACACTGAAGCTTTCTTT.

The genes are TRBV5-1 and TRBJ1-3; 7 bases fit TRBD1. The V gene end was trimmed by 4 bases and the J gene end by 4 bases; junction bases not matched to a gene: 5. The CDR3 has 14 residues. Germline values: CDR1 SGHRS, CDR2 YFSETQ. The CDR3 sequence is CASSVGTDGNTIYF. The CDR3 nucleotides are TGCGCCAGCAGCGTCGGGACAGACGGAAACACCATATATTTT.

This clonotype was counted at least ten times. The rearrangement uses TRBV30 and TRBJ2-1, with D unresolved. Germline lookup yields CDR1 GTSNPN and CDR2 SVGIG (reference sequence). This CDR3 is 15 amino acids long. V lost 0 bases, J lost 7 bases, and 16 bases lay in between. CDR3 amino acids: CAWSVRGVLFNEQFF. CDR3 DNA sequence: TGTGCCTGGAGTGTACGAGGAGTACTTTTTAATGAGCAGTTCTTC.

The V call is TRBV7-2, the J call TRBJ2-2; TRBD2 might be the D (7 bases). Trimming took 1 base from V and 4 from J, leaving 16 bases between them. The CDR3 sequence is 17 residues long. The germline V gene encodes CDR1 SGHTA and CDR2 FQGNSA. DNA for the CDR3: TGTGCCAGCAGCTTAGGGGGGGGGCTAGCCGGCACCGGGGAGCTGTTTTTT. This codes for CASSLGGGLAGTGELFF. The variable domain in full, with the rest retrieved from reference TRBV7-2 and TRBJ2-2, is GAGVSQSPSNKVTEKGKDVELRCDPISGHTALYWYRQSLGQGLEFLIYFQGNSAPDKSGLPSDRFSAERTGGSVSTLTIQRTQQEDSAVYLCASSLGGGLAGTGELFFGEGSRLTVL.